This record covers a single T cell receptor (beta chain). The sample is drawn from a study of blood T cell repertoires in COVID-19. Study-wide context: Acute and convalescent COVID-19 specimens originated in the United States, Italy and Spain. Sample material is recorded as cDNA or gDNA derived from T cells, B-cell-depleted T cells, or PBMCs.

How the authors handled the data: How many nucleated cells were present was estimated from reference gene primer amplification. Sequencing was performed with immunoSEQ multiplex PCR; in TCRdb, only in-frame clones are kept and a portion is missing. D and trimming were read from the DNA, whereas the V and J calls and clone size are those reported in that table. The table shows around 300,000 clones, with 90% occurring only once. The Seattle patients, enrolled during active infection, were followed longitudinally. There are 12 residues in the CDR3. Germline assignment: CDR1 LNHDA and CDR2 SQIVND (reference sequence). Trimming took off 7 bases at V and 7 bases at J, with 8 bases between the two ends.

The sequencing sample was made of peripheral blood. This clonotype was sampled from a woman in her forties with COVID-19, enrolled during active disease. The chain has TRBV19 and TRBJ1-6, with D unclear. DNA for the CDR3: TGTGCCAGTACTCCAGGAAATTCACCCCTCCACTTT. Protein: CASTPGNSPLHF.